The 5 T cell receptor beta chains below were found in one sample sequenced in a study of molecular identifiers for immune sequencing clone quantification. In TCRdb, the PCR reads were re-called with MiXCR into one record per CDR3 protein. The repertoire holds approximately 7,800 distinct CDR3 sequences, with roughly 37% as singletons. Sequencing input: naive CD8+ T cells from blood, with Jurkat cell RNA spiked in. This sample's subset: FACS-sorted CD8+CD4-CCR7+CD45RA+ naive T cells. The receptors were sampled from a human donor in good health. Some libraries in this study had Jurkat cell RNA spiked in.

The chain recombines TRBV11-2 with TRBJ2-1, with D possibly being TRBD1 (6 bases). V gave up 1 base and J gave up 2 bases, with 9 bases separating them. Germline V gene data show CDR1 as SGHAT and CDR2 as FQNNGV. This CDR3 region has 15 residues. CDR3 sequence reads: CASSLGQGTYNEQFF. Written as DNA, the CDR3 is TGTGCCAGCAGCTTAGGCCAGGGGACCTACAATGAGCAGTTCTTC.

As concerns this clonotype: Since a much larger clone is just one base distant, this may be a read error. V usage is TRBV28 and J usage is TRBJ1-2; D not resolved. Germline V gene lookup returns CDR1 MDHEN and CDR2 SYDVKM. This CDR3 region has 16 residues. CDR3 loop: CASNSQNNFLNYGHTF. In DNA, the CDR3 is TGTGCCAGCAACTCACAGAACAATTTTCTTAACTATGGCCACACCTTC.

This clonotype has just a few counts. One end of the junction varies from germline; a read error may be responsible. The chain is built from TRBV2 and TRBJ1-2; no clear D. Per germline, CDR1 SNHLY and CDR2 FYNNEI. The CDR3 covers 13 residues. CDR3 nucleotides: TGTGCTAGCAGTGAAGCGCCAGGCTATGGCTACACCTTC. Translated: CASSEAPGYGYTF.

This clonotype counts as medium-sized (0.01 to 0.1%). This chain connects TRBV29-1 to TRBJ2-5; tentative D call: TRBD2 (5 bases). This CDR3 has 13 amino acids. The ends were cut back, 5 bases at V and 1 base at J, with 11 bases in the middle. The germline CDR1 and CDR2 sequences are SQVTM and ANQGSEA. CDR3 region: CSVRWESQETQYF. DNA of the CDR3: TGCAGCGTTAGGTGGGAGTCCCAAGAGACCCAGTACTTC. Drawing the rest from reference TRBV29-1 and TRBJ2-5, the complete variable domain is SAVISQKPSRDICQRGTSLTIQCQVDSQVTMMFWYRQQPGQSLTLIATANQGSEATYESGFVIDKFPISRPNLTFSTLTVSNMSPEDSSIYLCSVRWESQETQYFGPGTRLLVL.

The V call is TRBV28, the J call TRBJ2-5, with D possibly matching TRBD1 (5 bases). V dropped 6 bases and J dropped 4 bases, with 6 bases sitting between them. In germline, CDR1 is MDHEN, CDR2 SYDVKM. The CDR3 runs to 11 residues. The CDR3 loop reads CASRTGETQYF. CDR3 DNA: TGTGCCAGCAGAACAGGAGAGACCCAGTACTTC. The full variable domain, rest sourced from reference TRBV28 and TRBJ2-5, is DVKVTQSSRYLVKRTGEKVFLECVQDMDHENMFWYRQDPGLGLRLIYFSYDVKMKEKGDIPEGYSVSREKKERFSLILESASTNQTSMYLCASRTGETQYFGPGTRLLVL.